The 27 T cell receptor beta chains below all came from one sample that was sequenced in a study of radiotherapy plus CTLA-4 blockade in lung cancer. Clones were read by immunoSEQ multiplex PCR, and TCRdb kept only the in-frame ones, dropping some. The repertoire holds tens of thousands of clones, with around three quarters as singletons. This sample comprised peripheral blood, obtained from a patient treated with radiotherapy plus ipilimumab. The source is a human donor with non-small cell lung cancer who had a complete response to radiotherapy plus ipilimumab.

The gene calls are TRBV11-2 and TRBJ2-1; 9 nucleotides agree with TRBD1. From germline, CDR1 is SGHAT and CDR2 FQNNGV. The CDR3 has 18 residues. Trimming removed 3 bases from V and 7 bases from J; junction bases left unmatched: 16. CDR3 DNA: TGTGCCAGCAGCTTGAAGCCCGGACAGGGGCGTAACAGGAATGAGCAGTTCTTC. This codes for CASSLKPGQGRNRNEQFF. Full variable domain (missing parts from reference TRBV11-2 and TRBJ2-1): EAGVAQSPRYKIIEKRQSVAFWCNPISGHATLYWYQQILGQGPKLLIQFQNNGVVDDSQLPKDRFSAERLKGVDSTLKIQPAKLEDSAVYLCASSLKPGQGRNRNEQFFGPGTRLTVL.

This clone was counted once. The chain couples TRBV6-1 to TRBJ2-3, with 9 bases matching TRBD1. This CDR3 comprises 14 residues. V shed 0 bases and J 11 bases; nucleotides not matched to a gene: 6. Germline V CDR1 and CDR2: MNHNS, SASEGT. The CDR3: CASSEAGGGQGQYF. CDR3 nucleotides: TGTGCCAGCAGTGAAGCAGGGGGGGGACAGGGGCAGTATTTT.

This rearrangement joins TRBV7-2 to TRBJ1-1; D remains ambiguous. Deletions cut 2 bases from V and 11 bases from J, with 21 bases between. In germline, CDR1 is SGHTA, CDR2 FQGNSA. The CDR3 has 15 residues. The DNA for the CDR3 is TGTGCCAGCAGCTTACGAGTCATGGCCACCGGCGGGGCTTTCTTT. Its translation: CASSLRVMATGGAFF.

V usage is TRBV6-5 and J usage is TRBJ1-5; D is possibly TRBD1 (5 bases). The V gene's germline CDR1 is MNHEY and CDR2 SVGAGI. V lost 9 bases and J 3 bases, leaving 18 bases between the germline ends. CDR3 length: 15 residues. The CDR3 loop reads CASRLGTETNQPQHF. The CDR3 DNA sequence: TGTGCCAGTCGTCTCGGGACGGAGACCAATCAGCCCCAGCATTTT.

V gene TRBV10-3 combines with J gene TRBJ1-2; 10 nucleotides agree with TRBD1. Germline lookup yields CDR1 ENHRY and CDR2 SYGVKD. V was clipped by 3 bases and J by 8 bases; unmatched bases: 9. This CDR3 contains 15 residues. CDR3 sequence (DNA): TGTGCCATCAGTGAACAGACAGGGGGCGGCGGAGGCTACACCTTC. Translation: CAISEQTGGGGGYTF.

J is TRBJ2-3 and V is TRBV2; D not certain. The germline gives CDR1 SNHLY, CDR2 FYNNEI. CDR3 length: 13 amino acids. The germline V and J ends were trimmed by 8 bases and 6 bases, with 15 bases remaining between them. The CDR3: CASGPLVADTQYF. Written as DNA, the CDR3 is TGTGCCAGCGGCCCTTTGGTGGCGGATACGCAGTATTTT.

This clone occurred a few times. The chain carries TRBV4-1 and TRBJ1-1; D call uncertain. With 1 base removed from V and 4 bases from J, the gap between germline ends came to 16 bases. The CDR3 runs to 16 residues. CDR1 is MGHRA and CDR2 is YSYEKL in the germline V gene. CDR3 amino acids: CASSQVYDAAGTEAFF. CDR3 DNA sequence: TGCGCCAGCAGCCAAGTTTATGACGCCGCGGGCACTGAAGCTTTCTTT.

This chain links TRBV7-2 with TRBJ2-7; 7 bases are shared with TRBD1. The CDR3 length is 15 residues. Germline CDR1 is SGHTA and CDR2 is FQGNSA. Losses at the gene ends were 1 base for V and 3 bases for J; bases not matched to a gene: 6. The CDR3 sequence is CASSLGTGAFYEQYV. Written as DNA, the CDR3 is TGTGCCAGCAGCTTAGGGACAGGAGCCTTCTACGAGCAGTACGTC.

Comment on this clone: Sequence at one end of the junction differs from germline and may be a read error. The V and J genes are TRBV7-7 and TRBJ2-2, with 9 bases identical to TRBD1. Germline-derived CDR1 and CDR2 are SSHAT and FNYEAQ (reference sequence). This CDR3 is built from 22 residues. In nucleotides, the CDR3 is TGTGCTAGCAGCCGGGACAGGGTTAAGTGGATAGGGCGTTTGCCAAACACCGGGGAGCTGTTTTTT. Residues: CASSRDRVKWIGRLPNTGELFF. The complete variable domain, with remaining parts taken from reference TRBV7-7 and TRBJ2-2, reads GAGVSQSPRYKVTKRGQDVTLRCDPISSHATLYWYQQALGQGPEFLTYFNYEAQPDKSGLPSDRFSAERPEGSISTLTIQRTEQRDSAMYRCASSRDRVKWIGRLPNTGELFFGEGSRLTVL.

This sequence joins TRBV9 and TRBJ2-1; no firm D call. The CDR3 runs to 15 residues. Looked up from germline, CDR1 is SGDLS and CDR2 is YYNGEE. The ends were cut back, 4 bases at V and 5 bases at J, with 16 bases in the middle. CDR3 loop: CASSPWASTNNEQFF. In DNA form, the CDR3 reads TGTGCCAGCAGCCCCTGGGCTTCTACCAACAATGAGCAGTTCTTC.

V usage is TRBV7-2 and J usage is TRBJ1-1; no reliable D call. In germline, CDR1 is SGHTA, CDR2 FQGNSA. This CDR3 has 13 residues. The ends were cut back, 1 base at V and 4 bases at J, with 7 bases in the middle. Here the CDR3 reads CASSLVEGTEAFF. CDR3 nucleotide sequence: TGTGCCAGCAGCTTAGTAGAAGGCACTGAAGCTTTCTTT.

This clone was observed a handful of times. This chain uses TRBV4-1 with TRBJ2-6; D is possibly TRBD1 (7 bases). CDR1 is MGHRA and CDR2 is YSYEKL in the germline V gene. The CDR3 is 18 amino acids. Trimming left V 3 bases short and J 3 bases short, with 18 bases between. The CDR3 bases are TGCGCCAGCAGCCAGAGGGGGGCAGGGGGGTTTGGGGCCAACGTCCTGACTTTC. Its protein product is CASSQRGAGGFGANVLTF.

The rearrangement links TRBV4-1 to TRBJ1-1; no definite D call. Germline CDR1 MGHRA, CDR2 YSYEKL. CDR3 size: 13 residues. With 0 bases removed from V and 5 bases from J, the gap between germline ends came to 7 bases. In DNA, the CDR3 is TGCGCCAGCAGCCAAGAGGTAAAAACTGAAGCTTTCTTT. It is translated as CASSQEVKTEAFF.

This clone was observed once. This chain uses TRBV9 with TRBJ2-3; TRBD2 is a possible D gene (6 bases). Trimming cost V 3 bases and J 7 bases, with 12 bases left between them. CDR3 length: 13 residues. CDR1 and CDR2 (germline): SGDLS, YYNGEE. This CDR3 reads CASSGGGENTQYF. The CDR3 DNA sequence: TGTGCCAGCAGCGGGGGAGGAGAAAATACGCAGTATTTT. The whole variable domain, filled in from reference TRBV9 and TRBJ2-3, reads DSGVTQTPKHLITATGQRVTLRCSPRSGDLSVYWYQQSLDQGLQFLIQYYNGEERAKGNILERFSAQQFPDLHSELNLSSLELGDSALYFCASSGGGENTQYFGPGTRLTVL.

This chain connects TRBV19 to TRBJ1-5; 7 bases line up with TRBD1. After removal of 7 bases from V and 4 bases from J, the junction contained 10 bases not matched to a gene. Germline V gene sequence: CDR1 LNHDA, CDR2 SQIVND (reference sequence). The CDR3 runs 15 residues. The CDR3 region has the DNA TGTGCCAGTACCGCGGGGGGACAGATTAATCAGCCCCAGCATTTT. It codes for CASTAGGQINQPQHF.

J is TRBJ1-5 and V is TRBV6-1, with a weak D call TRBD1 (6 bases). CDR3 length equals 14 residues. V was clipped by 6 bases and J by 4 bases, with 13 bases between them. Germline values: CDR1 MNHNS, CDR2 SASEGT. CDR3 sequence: CASRFGQTNQPQHF. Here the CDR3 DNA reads TGTGCCAGCAGATTTGGACAGACGAATCAGCCCCAGCATTTT.

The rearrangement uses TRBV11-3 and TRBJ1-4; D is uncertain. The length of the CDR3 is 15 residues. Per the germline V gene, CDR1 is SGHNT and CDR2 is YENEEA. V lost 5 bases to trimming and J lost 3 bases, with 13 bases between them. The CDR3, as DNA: TGTGCCAGCAGCCCGTACAGAGACCCTAATGAAAAACTGTTTTTT. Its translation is CASSPYRDPNEKLFF.

The CDR3 DNA reads TGTGCCAGCAGCCTACTAGCGGGATTGAACACCGGGGAGCTGTTTTTT. Amino acid sequence: CASSLLAGLNTGELFF. The genes are TRBV2 and TRBJ2-2; 10 bases are a match to TRBD2. Germline CDR1 and CDR2: SNHLY and FYNNEI. V lost 6 bases and J lost 1; bases outside the gene matches: 5. This CDR3 has 16 residues. Filled out from reference TRBV2 and TRBJ2-2, the complete variable domain reads EPEVTQTPSHQVTQMGQEVILRCVPISNHLYFYWYRQILGQKVEFLVSFYNNEISEKSEIFDDQFSVERPDGSNFTLKIRSTKLEDSAMYFCASSLLAGLNTGELFFGEGSRLTVL.

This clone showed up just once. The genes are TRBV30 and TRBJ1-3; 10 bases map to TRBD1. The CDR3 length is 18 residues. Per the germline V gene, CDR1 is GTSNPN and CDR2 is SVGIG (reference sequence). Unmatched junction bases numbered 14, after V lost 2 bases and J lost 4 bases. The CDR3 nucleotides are TGTGCCTGGAGTCCGGGACAGGGGCTTTTTACAGGAGGAAACACCATATATTTT. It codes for CAWSPGQGLFTGGNTIYF.

CDR3 sequence: CASSLVRGGHSETQYF. CDR3 in DNA: TGCGCCAGCAGCTTGGTTAGAGGGGGCCATTCGGAGACCCAGTACTTC. The chain is built from TRBV5-1 and TRBJ2-5, with 7 bases lining up with TRBD1. With 0 bases clipped from V and 5 bases from J, the junction kept 10 bases outside the gene matches. The CDR3 sequence is 16 residues long. Germline V lookup: CDR1 SGHRS, CDR2 YFSETQ.

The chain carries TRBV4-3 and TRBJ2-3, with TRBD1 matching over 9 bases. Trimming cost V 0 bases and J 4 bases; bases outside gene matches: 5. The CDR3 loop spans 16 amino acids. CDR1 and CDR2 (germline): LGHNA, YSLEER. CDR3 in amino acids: CASSQDLGQGPDTQYF. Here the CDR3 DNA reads TGCGCCAGCAGCCAAGATCTGGGACAGGGTCCAGATACGCAGTATTTT.

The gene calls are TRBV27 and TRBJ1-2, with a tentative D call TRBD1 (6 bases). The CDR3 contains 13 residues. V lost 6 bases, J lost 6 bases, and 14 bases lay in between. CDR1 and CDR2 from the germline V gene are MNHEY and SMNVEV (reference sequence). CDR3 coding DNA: TGTGCCAGCAGCCCAACCGGGACACATGGCTACACCTTC. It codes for CASSPTGTHGYTF.

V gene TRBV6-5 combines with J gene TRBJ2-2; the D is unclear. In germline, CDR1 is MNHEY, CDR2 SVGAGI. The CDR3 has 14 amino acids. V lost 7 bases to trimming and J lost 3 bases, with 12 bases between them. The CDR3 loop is CASISPTDTGELFF. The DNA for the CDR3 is TGTGCCAGCATTTCCCCGACGGACACCGGGGAGCTGTTTTTT.

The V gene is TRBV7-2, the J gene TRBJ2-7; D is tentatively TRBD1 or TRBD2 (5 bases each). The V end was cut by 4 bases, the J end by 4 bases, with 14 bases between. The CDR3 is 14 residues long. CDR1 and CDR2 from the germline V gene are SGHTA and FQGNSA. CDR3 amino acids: CASSYSGARYEQYF. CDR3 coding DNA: TGTGCCAGCAGCTACTCCGGGGCGCGGTACGAGCAGTACTTC.

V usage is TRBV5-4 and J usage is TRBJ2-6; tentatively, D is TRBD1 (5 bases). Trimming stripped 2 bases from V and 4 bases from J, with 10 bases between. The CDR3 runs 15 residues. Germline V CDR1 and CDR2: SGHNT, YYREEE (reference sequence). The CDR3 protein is CASSLGVTGANVLTF. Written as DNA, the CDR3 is TGTGCCAGCAGCTTAGGGGTAACGGGGGCCAACGTCCTGACTTTC.

The CDR3 reads CASSSFEGDTEAFF. Written as DNA, the CDR3 is TGTGCCAGCAGTTCCTTCGAGGGGGACACTGAAGCTTTCTTT. This chain links TRBV27 with TRBJ1-1, with a possible D match to TRBD1 (6 bases). There are 14 residues in the CDR3. Germline CDR1 reads MNHEY; CDR2 reads SMNVEV (reference sequence). V lost 4 bases to trimming and J lost 3 bases, with 12 bases between them.

The CDR3 here is CASSLALEGGETQYF. The DNA of the CDR3 is TGTGCCAGCAGCTTAGCGTTAGAGGGGGGAGAGACCCAGTACTTC. The chain uses TRBV7-9 and TRBJ2-5, with D tentatively TRBD1 or TRBD2 (6 bases each). The CDR3 is made up of 15 amino acids. V was clipped by 0 bases and J by 4 bases, with 12 bases between them. Germline lookup yields CDR1 SEHNR and CDR2 FQNEAQ (reference sequence).